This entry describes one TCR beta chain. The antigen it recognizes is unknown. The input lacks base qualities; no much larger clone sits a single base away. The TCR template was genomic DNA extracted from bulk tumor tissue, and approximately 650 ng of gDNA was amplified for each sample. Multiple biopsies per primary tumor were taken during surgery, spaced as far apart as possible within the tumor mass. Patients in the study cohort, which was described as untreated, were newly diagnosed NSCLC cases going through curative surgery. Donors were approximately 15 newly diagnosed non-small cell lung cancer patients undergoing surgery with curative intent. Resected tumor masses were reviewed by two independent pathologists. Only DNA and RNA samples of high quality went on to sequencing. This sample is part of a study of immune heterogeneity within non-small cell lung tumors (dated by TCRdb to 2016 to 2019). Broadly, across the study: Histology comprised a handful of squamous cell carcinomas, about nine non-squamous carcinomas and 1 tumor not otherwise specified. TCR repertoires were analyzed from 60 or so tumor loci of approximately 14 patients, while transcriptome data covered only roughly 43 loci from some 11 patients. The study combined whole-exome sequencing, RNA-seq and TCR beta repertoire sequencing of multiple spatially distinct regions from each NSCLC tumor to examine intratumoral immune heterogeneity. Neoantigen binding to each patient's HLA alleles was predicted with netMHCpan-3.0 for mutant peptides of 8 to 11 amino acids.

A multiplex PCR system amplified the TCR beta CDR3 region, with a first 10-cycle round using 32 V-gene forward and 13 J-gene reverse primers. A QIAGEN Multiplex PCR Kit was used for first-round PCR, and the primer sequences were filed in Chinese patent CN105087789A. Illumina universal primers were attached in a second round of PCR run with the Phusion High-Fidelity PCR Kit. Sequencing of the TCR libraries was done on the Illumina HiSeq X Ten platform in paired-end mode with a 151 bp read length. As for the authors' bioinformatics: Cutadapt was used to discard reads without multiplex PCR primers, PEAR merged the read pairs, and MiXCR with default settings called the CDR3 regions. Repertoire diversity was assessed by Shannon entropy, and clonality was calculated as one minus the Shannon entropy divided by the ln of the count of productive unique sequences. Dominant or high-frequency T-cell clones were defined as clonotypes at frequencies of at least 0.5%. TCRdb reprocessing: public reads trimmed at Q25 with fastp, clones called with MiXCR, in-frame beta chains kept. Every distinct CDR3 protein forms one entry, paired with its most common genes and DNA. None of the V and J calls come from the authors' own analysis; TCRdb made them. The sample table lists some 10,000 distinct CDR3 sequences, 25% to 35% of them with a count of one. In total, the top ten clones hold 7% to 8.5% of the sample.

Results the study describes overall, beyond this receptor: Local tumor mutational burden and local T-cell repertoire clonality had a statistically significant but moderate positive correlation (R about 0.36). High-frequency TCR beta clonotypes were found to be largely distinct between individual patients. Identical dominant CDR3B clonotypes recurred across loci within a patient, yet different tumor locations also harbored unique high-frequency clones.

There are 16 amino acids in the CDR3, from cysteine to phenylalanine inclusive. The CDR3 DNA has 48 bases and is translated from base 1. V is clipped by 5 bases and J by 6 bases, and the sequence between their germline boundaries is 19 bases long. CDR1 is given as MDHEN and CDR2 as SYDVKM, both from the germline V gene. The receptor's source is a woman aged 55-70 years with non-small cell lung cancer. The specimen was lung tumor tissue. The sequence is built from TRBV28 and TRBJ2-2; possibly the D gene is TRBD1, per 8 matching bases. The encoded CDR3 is CASSDRGLTGPGELFF. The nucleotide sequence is TGTGCCAGCAGTGACAGGGGACTAACCGGGCCCGGGGAGCTGTTTTTT.